Below, 20 T cell receptor beta chains from the same sample are listed, as sequenced in a study of cytomegalovirus exposure and HLA in healthy donors. 60 Vbeta and 13 Jbeta primers were used in PCR. Clones were read by immunoSEQ multiplex PCR, and TCRdb kept only the in-frame ones, dropping some. Of fewer than 180,000 clones listed, about 60% are singletons. Specimen: PBMCs. The receptors stem from a woman aged 55-69 years in good health and CMV-seropositive.

Points on this clone: A read error may produce the germline difference seen at one junction end. The chain combines TRBV5-1 with TRBJ2-3; 8 bases map to TRBD1. Germline CDR1 is SGHRS and CDR2 is YFSETQ. The CDR3 totals 15 residues. The CDR3 region is CVSSSGQGYTDTQYF. CDR3 nucleotides: TGCGTCAGCAGCTCCGGACAGGGTTACACAGATACGCAGTATTTT. Supplemented by reference TRBV5-1 and TRBJ2-3, the full variable domain reads KAGVTQTPRYLIKTRGQQVTLSCSPISGHRSVSWYQQTPGQGLQFLFEYFSETQRNKGNFPGRFSGRQFSNSRSEMNVSTLELGDSALYLCVSSSGQGYTDTQYFGPGTRLTVL.

This clone was observed a few times. J is TRBJ2-2 and V is TRBV5-6, with TRBD2 identical over 11 bases. Germline CDR1 is SGHDT and CDR2 is YYEEEE. V lost 3 bases and J lost 1; bases outside the gene matches: 5. The CDR3 has 17 residues. Here the CDR3 reads CASSYGLAGGNTGELFF. CDR3 sequence (DNA): TGTGCCAGCAGCTATGGGCTAGCGGGAGGGAACACCGGGGAGCTGTTTTTT.

The V and J genes are TRBV6-1 and TRBJ2-1; TRBD2 agrees at 9 bases. The CDR3 covers 17 residues. Unmatched junction bases numbered 13, after V lost 3 bases and J lost 7 bases. CDR1 is MNHNS and CDR2 is SASEGT in the germline V gene. CDR3: CASSDRSSGKVGNEQFF. DNA of the CDR3: TGTGCCAGCAGTGACAGGTCTAGCGGGAAGGTGGGGAATGAGCAGTTCTTC.

The V and J genes are TRBV7-9 and TRBJ2-3, with a possible D match to TRBD2 (5 bases). The V end was cut by 4 bases, the J end by 10 bases, with 21 bases between. This CDR3 comprises 15 residues. Germline values: CDR1 SEHNR, CDR2 FQNEAQ (reference sequence). CDR3 protein: CASSSGSMGFFAQYF. The DNA for the CDR3 is TGTGCCAGCAGCTCGGGAAGTATGGGGTTCTTCGCGCAGTATTTT.

This clone was picked up a small number of times. CDR3 residues: CASSSSGIPDEQYF. CDR3 sequence (DNA): TGTGCCAGCAGCTCCTCCGGGATCCCGGACGAGCAGTACTTC. This chain uses TRBV7-3 with TRBJ2-7, with TRBD2 as a possible D gene (5 bases). Germline CDR1 SGHTA, CDR2 FQGTGA. Trimming pared 4 bases from V and 5 bases from J, leaving 15 bases between. This CDR3 has 14 residues. The full variable domain, rest sourced from reference TRBV7-3 and TRBJ2-7, is GAGVSQTPSNKVTEKGKYVELRCDPISGHTALYWYRQSLGQGPEFLIYFQGTGAADDSGLPNDRFFAVRPEGSVSTLKIQRTERGDSAVYLCASSSSGIPDEQYFGPGTRLTVT.

The chain combines TRBV29-1 with TRBJ2-1; D unclear. From germline, CDR1 is SQVTM and CDR2 ANQGSEA. V lost 4 bases to trimming and J lost 4 bases, with 5 bases between them. This CDR3 region has 11 residues. CDR3 coding DNA: TGCAGCGTTGGAGGATACAATGAGCAGTTCTTC. Its protein product is CSVGGYNEQFF.

This clone was observed a few times. The rearrangement joins TRBV18 to TRBJ2-3; TRBD2 matches 10 bases. V was clipped by 2 bases and J by 0 bases; unmatched bases: 11. CDR1 and CDR2 from the germline V gene are KGHSH and LQKENI. The CDR3 covers 19 residues. CDR3 amino acids: CASSPVWSGRETSTDTQYF. The CDR3 DNA reads as TGTGCCAGCTCACCAGTTTGGAGCGGGAGGGAAACTAGCACAGATACGCAGTATTTT.

The genes are TRBV19 and TRBJ2-7; 7 nucleotides agree with TRBD2. Trimming took 5 bases from V and 7 from J; bases not matched to a gene: 8. Germline-derived CDR1 and CDR2 are LNHDA and SQIVND (reference sequence). The CDR3 has 13 residues. As DNA, the CDR3 is TGTGCCAGTAGTCAAGGACTAGGTAATGAGCAGTACTTC. This translates into CASSQGLGNEQYF.

This clone was detected a few times. The chain couples TRBV10-1 to TRBJ1-1, with 8 bases lining up with TRBD1. This CDR3 spans 16 amino acids. The V and J ends lost 3 bases and 1 base, in that order; junction bases with no gene match: 7. Germline CDR1 reads WNHNN; CDR2 reads SYGVQD (reference sequence). The CDR3 coding sequence is TGCGCCAGCAGTGACCCCACAGGGGGTAAGAACACTGAAGCTTTCTTT. Its protein is CASSDPTGGKNTEAFF.

The chain couples TRBV13 to TRBJ2-7, with D perhaps TRBD1 (6 bases). The CDR3 covers 15 residues. Trimming cost V 5 bases and J 4 bases, with 18 bases left between them. In germline, CDR1 is PRHDT, CDR2 FYEKMQ (reference sequence). The CDR3 region is CASSTSYRTAYEQYF. The CDR3, as DNA: TGTGCCAGCAGCACATCCTACCGGACAGCGTACGAGCAGTACTTC.

The chain carries TRBV6-1 and TRBJ2-1; TRBD2 aligns across 7 bases. The CDR3 has 14 amino acids. The V gene end was trimmed by 7 bases and the J gene end by 4 bases; junction bases not matched to a gene: 7. Germline loops: CDR1 MNHNS, CDR2 SASEGT. The CDR3 spells CASTWAGAYNEQFF. The CDR3 DNA sequence: TGTGCCAGCACTTGGGCGGGAGCGTACAATGAGCAGTTCTTC.

This sequence joins TRBV28 and TRBJ2-2, with 8 bases identical to TRBD2. The trim removed 7 bases at V and 4 bases at J, leaving 5 bases unmatched. Germline CDR1 reads MDHEN; CDR2 reads SYDVKM. This CDR3 has 14 residues. As DNA, the CDR3 is TGTGCCAGCACCTCCGGACTAGCCACCGGGGAGCTGTTTTTT. Encoded protein: CASTSGLATGELFF.

This sequence joins TRBV5-6 and TRBJ1-1; the D is unclear. This CDR3 is 13 amino acids long. V was shortened by 4 bases and J by 7 bases, with 14 bases between the two germline ends. Germline assignment: CDR1 SGHDT and CDR2 YYEEEE. CDR3 sequence (DNA): TGTGCCAGCAGCGCTCGGCAGGCCCGTGAAGCTTTCTTT. Translation gives CASSARQAREAFF.

This clone has just a few counts. This chain joins TRBV11-1 and TRBJ2-1; TRBD1 matches 9 bases. Germline V gene data show CDR1 as SGHAT and CDR2 as FQDESV (reference sequence). J lost 6 bases, V lost 5 bases, and 5 bases had no gene match. The CDR3 spans 14 residues. CDR3 residues: CASSPGTGFNEQFF. The CDR3 DNA reads as TGTGCCAGCAGCCCCGGGACAGGGTTCAATGAGCAGTTCTTC.

This clone was observed a handful of times. Other DNA sequences in this specimen translate into the identical CDR3. This sequence joins TRBV19 and TRBJ2-3, with TRBD2 matching over 9 bases. V was pared by 6 bases and J by 4 bases, with 2 bases of the junction left unmatched. CDR3 size: 13 residues. In germline, CDR1 is LNHDA, CDR2 SQIVND (reference sequence). The CDR3 loop is CASRAGGADTQYF. The CDR3, as DNA: TGTGCCAGTAGAGCGGGAGGTGCAGATACGCAGTATTTT.

The rearrangement joins TRBV4-1 to TRBJ2-7, with 10 bases aligning to TRBD1. V was clipped by 3 bases and J by 0 bases; unmatched bases: 11. The CDR3 runs 18 residues. The V gene's germline CDR1 is MGHRA and CDR2 YSYEKL. The CDR3 is CASSQIPGQGSSSYEQYF. The CDR3 coding sequence is TGCGCCAGCAGCCAGATCCCGGGACAGGGGTCGAGCTCCTACGAGCAGTACTTC.

A few counts support this clone. The chain employs TRBV5-1 and TRBJ2-1, with 7 bases identical to TRBD2. CDR3 length: 14 amino acids. Per the germline V gene, CDR1 is SGHRS and CDR2 is YFSETQ. Losses at the gene ends were 2 bases for V and 5 bases for J; bases not matched to a gene: 4. The CDR3 spells CASSLRDYNNEQFF. The CDR3 nucleotides are TGCGCCAGCAGCTTAAGGGACTATAACAATGAGCAGTTCTTC.

This sequence joins TRBV9 and TRBJ2-1, with 9 bases that match TRBD2. The CDR3 extends over 15 amino acids. V lost 6 bases to trimming and J lost 8 bases; unmatched junction nucleotides: 12. Per germline, CDR1 SGDLS and CDR2 YYNGEE. In DNA, the CDR3 is TGTGCCAGCAATCCCTTCCTCGCGGGAGGGCATGAGCAGTTCTTC. It codes for CASNPFLAGGHEQFF.

The chain links TRBV18 to TRBJ1-2; 8 bases are shared with TRBD1. Trimming removed 3 bases from V and 7 bases from J; junction bases left unmatched: 10. Germline V gene data show CDR1 as KGHSH and CDR2 as LQKENI. This CDR3 spans 15 amino acids. CDR3 in amino acids: CASSPQQGDLLGYTF. In nucleotides, the CDR3 is TGTGCCAGCTCACCCCAACAGGGGGACCTCCTTGGCTACACCTTC.

This clone was seen at least ten times. This chain links TRBV6-5 with TRBJ2-7; TRBD1 might be the D (6 bases). Trimming left V 0 bases short and J 7 bases short, with 16 bases between. Germline V gives CDR1 MNHEY, CDR2 SVGAGI. The CDR3 has 15 amino acids. As DNA, the CDR3 is TGTGCCAGCAGTTACTCACCGGGACAAACTAGGGAGCAGTACTTC. It is translated as CASSYSPGQTREQYF.